This entry concerns a single T cell receptor (beta chain). Its antigen is unknown. The germline V gene has CDR1 SEHNR and CDR2 FQNEAQ (reference sequence). The CDR3 loop spans 13 amino acids. V lost 4 bases and J 5 bases, leaving 9 bases between the germline ends. PBMCs were obtained from approximately 10 ml fresh peripheral blood. This record belongs to a study of T cells in Graves' hyperthyroidism and ophthalmopathy. TCR beta CDR3 regions were amplified from RNA. The primer set for the first-round RT-PCR of the TCR CDR3 was HTBI. TCRdb passed the multiplex PCR reads through MiXCR, listing each CDR3 protein once. The table shows hundreds of thousands of distinct CDR3 sequences, with roughly 14% occurring only once. The study, taken as a whole, reports: Blood samples included most of the expanded thyroid clonotypes exceeding 0.001.

The specimen was blood. The rearrangement uses TRBV7-9 and TRBJ2-1; D is uncertain. This TCR was recovered from a man between 18 and 29 years old with Graves' ophthalmopathy. The chain's CDR3 is CASSWAIDNEQFF. CDR3 nucleotide sequence: TGTGCCAGCAGCTGGGCTATTGACAATGAGCAGTTCTTC. Full variable domain (remainder filled in from reference TRBV7-9 and TRBJ2-1): DTGVSQNPRHKITKRGQNVTFRCDPISEHNRLYWYRQTLGQGPEFLTYFQNEAQLEKSRLLSDRFSAERPKGSFSTLEIQRTEQGDSAMYLCASSWAIDNEQFFGPGTRLTVL.